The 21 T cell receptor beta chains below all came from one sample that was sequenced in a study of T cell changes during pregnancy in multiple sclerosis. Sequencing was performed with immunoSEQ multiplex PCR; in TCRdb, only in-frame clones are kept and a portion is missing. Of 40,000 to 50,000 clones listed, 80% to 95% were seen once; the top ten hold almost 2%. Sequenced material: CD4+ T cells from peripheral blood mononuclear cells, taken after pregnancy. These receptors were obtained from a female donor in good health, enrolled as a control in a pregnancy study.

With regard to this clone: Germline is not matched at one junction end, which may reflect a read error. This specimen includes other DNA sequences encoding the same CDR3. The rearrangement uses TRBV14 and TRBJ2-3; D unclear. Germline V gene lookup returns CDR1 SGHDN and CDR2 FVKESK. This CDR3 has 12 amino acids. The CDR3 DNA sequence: TGTGCCAGTAGCCAAGATTTCCGGGCGCAGTATTTT. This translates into CASSQDFRAQYF.

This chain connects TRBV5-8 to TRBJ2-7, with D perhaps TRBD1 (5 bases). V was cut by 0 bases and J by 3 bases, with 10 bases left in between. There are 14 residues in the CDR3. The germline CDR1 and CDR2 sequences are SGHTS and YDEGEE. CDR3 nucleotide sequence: TGTGCCAGCAGCTTGGGTCAGGGTGTCTACGAGCAGTACTTC. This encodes CASSLGQGVYEQYF.

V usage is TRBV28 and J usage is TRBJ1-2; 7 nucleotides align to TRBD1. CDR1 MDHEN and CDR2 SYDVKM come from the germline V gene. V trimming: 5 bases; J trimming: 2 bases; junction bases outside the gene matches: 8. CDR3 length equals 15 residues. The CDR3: CASSDDRALNYGYTF. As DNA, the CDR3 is TGTGCCAGCAGTGACGACAGGGCATTAAACTATGGCTACACCTTC.

CDR3 in amino acids: CASSFDGTYEQYF. CDR3 sequence (DNA): TGCGCCAGCAGCTTCGACGGGACCTACGAGCAGTACTTC. The chain has TRBV5-1 and TRBJ2-7; D perhaps matches TRBD2 (5 bases). Trimming stripped 2 bases from V and 2 bases from J, with 8 bases between. Per germline, CDR1 SGHRS and CDR2 YFSETQ. CDR3 length: 13 amino acids.

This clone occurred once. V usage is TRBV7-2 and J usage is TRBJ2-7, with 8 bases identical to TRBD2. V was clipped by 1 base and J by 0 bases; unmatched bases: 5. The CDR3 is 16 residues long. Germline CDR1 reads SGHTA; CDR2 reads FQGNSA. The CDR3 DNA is TGTGCCAGCAGCTTAGTAGGAGCGGGAGCCTCCTACGAGCAGTACTTC. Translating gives CASSLVGAGASYEQYF.

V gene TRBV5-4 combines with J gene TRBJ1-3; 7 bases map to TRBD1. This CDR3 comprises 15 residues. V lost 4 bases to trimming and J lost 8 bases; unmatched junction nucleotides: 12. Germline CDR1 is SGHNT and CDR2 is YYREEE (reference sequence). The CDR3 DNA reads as TGTGCCAGCAGCAGAGACAGGGTTAACGGGGACACCATATATTTT. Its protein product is CASSRDRVNGDTIYF.

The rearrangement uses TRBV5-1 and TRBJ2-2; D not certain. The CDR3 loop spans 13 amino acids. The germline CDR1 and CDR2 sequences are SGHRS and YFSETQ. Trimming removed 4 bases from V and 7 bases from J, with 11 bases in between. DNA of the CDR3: TGCGCCAGCAGCCCAATCAGCGACGGGGAGCTGTTTTTT. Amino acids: CASSPISDGELFF. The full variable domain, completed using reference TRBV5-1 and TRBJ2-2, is KAGVTQTPRYLIKTRGQQVTLSCSPISGHRSVSWYQQTPGQGLQFLFEYFSETQRNKGNFPGRFSGRQFSNSRSEMNVSTLELGDSALYLCASSPISDGELFFGEGSRLTVL.

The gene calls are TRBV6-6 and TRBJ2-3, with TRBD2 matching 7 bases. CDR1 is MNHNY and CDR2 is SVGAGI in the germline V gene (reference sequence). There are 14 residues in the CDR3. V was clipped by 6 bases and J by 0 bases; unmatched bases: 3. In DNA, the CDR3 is TGTGCCAGCAGGGAGCGGGGTAGCACAGATACGCAGTATTTT. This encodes CASRERGSTDTQYF.

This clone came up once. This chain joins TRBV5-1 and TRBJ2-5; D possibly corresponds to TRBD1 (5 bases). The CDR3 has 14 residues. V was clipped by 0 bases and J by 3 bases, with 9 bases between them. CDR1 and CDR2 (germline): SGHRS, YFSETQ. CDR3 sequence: CASSLGQQEETQYF. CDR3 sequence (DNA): TGCGCCAGCAGCTTGGGACAGCAAGAAGAGACCCAGTACTTC.

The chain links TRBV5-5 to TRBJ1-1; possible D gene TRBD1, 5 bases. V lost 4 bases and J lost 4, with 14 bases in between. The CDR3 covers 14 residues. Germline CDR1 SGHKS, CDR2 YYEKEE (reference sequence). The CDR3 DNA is TGTGCCAGCAGCGAGGATGGGGGGAGCACTGAAGCTTTCTTT. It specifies CASSEDGGSTEAFF.

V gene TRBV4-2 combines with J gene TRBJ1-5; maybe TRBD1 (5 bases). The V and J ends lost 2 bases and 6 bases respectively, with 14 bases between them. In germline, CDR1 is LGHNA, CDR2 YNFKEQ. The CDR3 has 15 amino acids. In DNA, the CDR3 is TGTGCCAGCAGCCAACATGTACAGGAACTTCAGCCCCAGCATTTT. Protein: CASSQHVQELQPQHF.

This CDR3 is CASSQGGLAGTDTQYF. DNA of the CDR3: TGTGCCAGCAGCCAAGGTGGGCTAGCGGGCACAGATACGCAGTATTTT. This chain uses TRBV14 with TRBJ2-3, with 7 bases lining up with TRBD2. CDR1 and CDR2 (germline): SGHDN, FVKESK. Trimming at V came to 1 base and at J to 1 base, leaving 5 bases not matched to a gene. This CDR3 spans 16 amino acids.

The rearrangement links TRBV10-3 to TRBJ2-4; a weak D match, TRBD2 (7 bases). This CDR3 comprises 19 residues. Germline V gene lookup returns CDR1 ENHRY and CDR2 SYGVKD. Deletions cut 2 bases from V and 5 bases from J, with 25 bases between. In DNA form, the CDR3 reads TGTGCCATCAGTGAGAAACCGGGACAAGGGGGGGCGGGGCAAAACATTCAGTACTTC. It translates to CAISEKPGQGGAGQNIQYF.

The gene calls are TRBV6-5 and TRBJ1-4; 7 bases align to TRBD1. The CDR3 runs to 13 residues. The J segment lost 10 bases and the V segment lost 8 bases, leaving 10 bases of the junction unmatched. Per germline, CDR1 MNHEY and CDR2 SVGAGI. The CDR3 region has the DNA TGTGCCAGCGGTCGACAGGGTCTCCGAAAACTGTTTTTT. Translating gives CASGRQGLRKLFF.

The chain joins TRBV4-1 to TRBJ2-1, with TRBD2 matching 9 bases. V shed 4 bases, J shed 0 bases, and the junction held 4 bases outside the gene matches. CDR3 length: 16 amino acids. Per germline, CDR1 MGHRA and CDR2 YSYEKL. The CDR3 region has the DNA TGCGCCAGCAGCCCCGTTAGCGGGAGCTCCTACAATGAGCAGTTCTTC. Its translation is CASSPVSGSSYNEQFF.

The CDR3 nucleotides read TGTGCTAGTGGTTTTGGGCATGAGCAGTTCTTC. Translated, it gives CASGFGHEQFF. J is TRBJ2-1 and V is TRBV12-5; D is undetermined. The CDR3 is 11 amino acids. The V end was cut by 3 bases, the J end by 8 bases, with 5 bases between. The germline V gene encodes CDR1 LGHNT and CDR2 FRNRAP.

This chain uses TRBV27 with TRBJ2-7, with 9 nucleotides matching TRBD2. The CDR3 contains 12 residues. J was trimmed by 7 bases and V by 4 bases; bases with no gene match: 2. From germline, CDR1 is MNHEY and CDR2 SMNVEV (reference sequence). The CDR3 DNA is TGTGCCAGCAGTTCAGCGGGGGGAGAGCAGTACTTC. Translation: CASSSAGGEQYF.

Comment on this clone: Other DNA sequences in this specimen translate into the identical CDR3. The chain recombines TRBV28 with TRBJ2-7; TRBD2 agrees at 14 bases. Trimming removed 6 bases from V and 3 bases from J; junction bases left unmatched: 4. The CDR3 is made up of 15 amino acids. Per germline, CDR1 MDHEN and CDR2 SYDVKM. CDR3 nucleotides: TGTGCCAGCAGCGCCGGGACTAGCGGGAGCTACGAGCAGTACTTC. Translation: CASSAGTSGSYEQYF. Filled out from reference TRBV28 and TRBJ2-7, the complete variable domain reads DVKVTQSSRYLVKRTGEKVFLECVQDMDHENMFWYRQDPGLGLRLIYFSYDVKMKEKGDIPEGYSVSREKKERFSLILESASTNQTSMYLCASSAGTSGSYEQYFGPGTRLTVT.

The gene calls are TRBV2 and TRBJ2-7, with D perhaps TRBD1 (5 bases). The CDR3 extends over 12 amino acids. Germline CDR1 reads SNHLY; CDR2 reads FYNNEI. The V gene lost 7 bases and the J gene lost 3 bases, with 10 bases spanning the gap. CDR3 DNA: TGTGCCAGCACAGGGCAGGACTACGAGCAGTACTTC. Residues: CASTGQDYEQYF.

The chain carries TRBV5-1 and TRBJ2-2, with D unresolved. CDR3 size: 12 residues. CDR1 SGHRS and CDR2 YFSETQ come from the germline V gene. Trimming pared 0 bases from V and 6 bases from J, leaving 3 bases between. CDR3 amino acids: CASSLAAGELFF. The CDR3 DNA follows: TGCGCCAGCAGCTTGGCCGCCGGGGAGCTGTTTTTT.

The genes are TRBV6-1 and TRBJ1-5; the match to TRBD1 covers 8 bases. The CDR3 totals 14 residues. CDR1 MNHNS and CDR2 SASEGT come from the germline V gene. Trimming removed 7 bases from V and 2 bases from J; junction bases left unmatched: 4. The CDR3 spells CASTPGQGNQPQHF. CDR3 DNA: TGTGCCAGCACTCCGGGACAGGGCAATCAGCCCCAGCATTTT.